The rows below give T cell receptor beta chains drawn from one sample of a study of blood T cell repertoires in COVID-19. Libraries were prepared by immunoSEQ multiplex PCR; TCRdb keeps only in-frame clonotypes and omits some of them. The table shows roughly 240,000 clones, with approximately 80% occurring only once. The sequenced sample consisted of peripheral blood. Every receptor here comes from a middle-aged man who had recovered from COVID-19. CDR3s include the opening cysteine and the closing phenylalanine or tryptophan. A D gene is named only where the DNA matches it firmly. For some rows the clone size is stated as once, few or many, or as a class when expanded; others skip it.

TRBJ1-3 . . TRBV18 TGTGCCAGCTCACCACCATCGGGGGAAAACACCATATATTTT CASSPPSGENTIYF
TRBJ2-3 . . TRBV6-6 TGTGCCAGCAGTTACATGGGCAGCACAGATACGCAGTATTTT CASSYMGSTDTQYF
TRBJ2-1 TRBD2 . TRBV6-2/TRBV6-3 TGTGCCAGCAGTTACCCACTAGCGGGGGTTTACAATGAGCAGTTCTTC CASSYPLAGVYNEQFF
TRBJ1-2 . . TRBV11-2 TGTGCCAGCAGCCCTCGGAGAGGCTCTGGCTACACCTTC CASSPRRGSGYTF
TRBJ2-3 TRBD1 . TRBV4-3 TGCGCCAGCAGCCCGGGACAGGGGTACGATACGCAGTATTTT CASSPGQGYDTQYF
TRBJ2-7 . . TRBV27 TGTGCCAGCAGTTTGGGACTTTCCTACGAGCAGTACTTC CASSLGLSYEQYF
TRBJ1-1 . . TRBV11-2 TGTGCCAGCAGCTTAAGCAGCCTAGGAAACACTGAAGCTTTCTTT CASSLSSLGNTEAFF
TRBJ2-5 TRBD2 once TRBV29-1 TGCAGCGCCGGCGGGGGGCTTGGTGAGACCCAGTACTTC CSAGGGLGETQYF
TRBJ2-5 . . TRBV11-2 TGTGCCAGCAGCTTAAGGCGGCAAGAGACCCAGTACTTC CASSLRRQETQYF
TRBJ1-3 . . TRBV5-1 TGCGCCAGCAGTTGGGACAGAAACACCATATATTTT CASSWDRNTIYF
TRBJ2-7 TRBD1 . TRBV2 TGTGCCGTCCGGGACAGGGGAGACGAGCAGTACTTC CAVRDRGDEQYF
TRBJ2-5 . . TRBV10-3 TGTGCCATCAGTAATTCGGAGACCCAGTACTTC CAISNSETQYF
TRBJ2-3 . . TRBV7-9 TGTGCCAGCAGCTTAGTGTCAGGGGATACGCAGTATTTT CASSLVSGDTQYF
TRBJ2-1 TRBD2 few TRBV7-8 TGTGCCAGCAGACCGGGAGGACCTCCCATGGGGCAGTTCTTC CASRPGGPPMGQFF
TRBJ2-3 . . TRBV18 TGTGCCAGCTCAACGATCACTTTTCGGACGTCCAAAGGGGCAGATACGCAGTATTTT CASSTITFRTSKGADTQYF
TRBJ1-3 . . TRBV9 TGTGCCAGCAGCTTAGGCAGCTCTGGAAACACCATATATTTT CASSLGSSGNTIYF
TRBJ1-2 . . TRBV4-3 TGCGCCAGCAGTTACGGGGGGATGGGAGGCTACACCTTC CASSYGGMGGYTF
TRBJ1-3 . . TRBV9 TGTGCCAGCAGCGTAGGTTTGGTGGAGTCTGGAAACACCATATATTTT CASSVGLVESGNTIYF
TRBJ1-2 TRBD1 . TRBV18 TGTGCCAGCTCACCAGAGGGACAGGGGACCTATGGCTACACCTTC CASSPEGQGTYGYTF
TRBJ2-2 TRBD2 . TRBV19 TGTGCCAGTAACATCAGGACTAGCGGGAGGGCCGGGGCCGGGGAGCTGTTTTTT CASNIRTSGRAGAGELFF
TRBJ1-2 . few TRBV7-8 TGTGCCAGCAGCTCACACGCGGGGCGGGCGGATGGCTACACCTTC CASSSHAGRADGYTF
TRBJ1-5 . . TRBV9 TGTGCCAGCAGCCCACAGGGAGATCGGGGTCAGCCCCAGCATTTT CASSPQGDRGQPQHF
TRBJ2-5 TRBD1 . TRBV5-1 TGCGCCAGCAGCTTGGGCCGGGGGAGACAGGGGGAGACCCAGTACTTC CASSLGRGRQGETQYF